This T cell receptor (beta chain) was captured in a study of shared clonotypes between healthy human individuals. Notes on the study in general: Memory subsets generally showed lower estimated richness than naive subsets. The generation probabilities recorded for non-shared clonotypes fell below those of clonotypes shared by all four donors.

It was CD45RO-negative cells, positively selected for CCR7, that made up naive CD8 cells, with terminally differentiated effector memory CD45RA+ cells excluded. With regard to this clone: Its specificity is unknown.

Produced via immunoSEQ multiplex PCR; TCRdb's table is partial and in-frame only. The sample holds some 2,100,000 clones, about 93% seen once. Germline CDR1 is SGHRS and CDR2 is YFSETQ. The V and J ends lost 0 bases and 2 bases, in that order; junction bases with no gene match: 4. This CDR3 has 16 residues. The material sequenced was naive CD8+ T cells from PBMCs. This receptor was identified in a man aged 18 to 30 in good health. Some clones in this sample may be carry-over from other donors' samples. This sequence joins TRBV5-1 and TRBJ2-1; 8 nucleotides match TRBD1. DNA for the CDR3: TGCGCCAGCAGCTTGGTATCAGGGGGCGCCTACAATGAGCAGTTCTTC. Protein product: CASSLVSGGAYNEQFF.